These 25 T cell receptor beta chains share one sample of origin, sequenced in a study of blood T cell repertoires in COVID-19. The method was immunoSEQ multiplex PCR; TCRdb's version includes in-frame clones alone and lacks a portion of them. The profile covers 250,000 to 300,000 clones, with more than 85% appearing a single time and 3.6% taken by the ten largest. Source material: peripheral blood. The origin of the receptors is a man between 18 and 35 years old with active or convalescent COVID-19.

The chain is built from TRBV27 and TRBJ2-2; D possibly corresponds to TRBD1 (5 bases). Germline V gene data show CDR1 as MNHEY and CDR2 as SMNVEV (reference sequence). The CDR3 sequence is 13 residues long. The V end lost 3 bases, the J end lost 8 bases, and 10 bases lay between the germline ends. In DNA, the CDR3 is TGTGCCAGCAGTTTTAGACAGCAAGGGGAGCTGTTTTTT. This encodes CASSFRQQGELFF.

The chain recombines TRBV11-1 with TRBJ2-5, with a tentative D call TRBD2 (5 bases). CDR3 length: 13 residues. Germline CDR1 is SGHAT and CDR2 is FQDESV (reference sequence). V dropped 9 bases and J dropped 0 bases, with 11 bases sitting between them. The CDR3 sequence: CASTGEYQETQYF. Written as DNA, the CDR3 is TGTGCCAGTACTGGGGAGTACCAAGAGACCCAGTACTTC.

The chain couples TRBV19 to TRBJ1-1; a possible D gene is TRBD1 (6 bases). CDR1 is LNHDA and CDR2 is SQIVND in the germline V gene (reference sequence). The CDR3 covers 15 residues. Trimming took off 0 bases at V and 7 bases at J, with 15 bases between the two ends. The CDR3 here is CASSIDTGHRREAFF. Written as DNA, the CDR3 is TGTGCCAGTAGTATAGATACGGGACATCGGCGTGAAGCTTTCTTT.

The V and J genes are TRBV7-9 and TRBJ2-3; TRBD2 aligns across 8 bases. CDR3 size: 12 residues. Germline CDR1 SEHNR, CDR2 FQNEAQ (reference sequence). The CDR3, as DNA: TGTGCAAGCGGGAGCGGCACAGATACGCAGTATTTT. Translated, it gives CASGSGTDTQYF.

V gene TRBV11-2 combines with J gene TRBJ2-2, with 8 positions matching TRBD1. Germline values: CDR1 SGHAT, CDR2 FQNNGV. The CDR3 spans 15 residues. V dropped 5 bases and J dropped 10; count of bases not matched to a gene: 12. CDR3: CASSTRQGYLKELFF. Written as DNA, the CDR3 is TGTGCCAGCAGCACAAGACAGGGGTACCTTAAGGAGCTGTTTTTT. Drawing the rest from reference TRBV11-2 and TRBJ2-2, the complete variable domain is EAGVAQSPRYKIIEKRQSVAFWCNPISGHATLYWYQQILGQGPKLLIQFQNNGVVDDSQLPKDRFSAERLKGVDSTLKIQPAKLEDSAVYLCASSTRQGYLKELFFGEGSRLTVL.

V and J are TRBV5-1 and TRBJ2-5; D might be TRBD2 (6 bases). Germline V CDR1 and CDR2: SGHRS, YFSETQ. The germline V and J ends were trimmed by 3 bases and 5 bases, with 11 bases remaining between them. This CDR3 has 13 amino acids. This chain's CDR3 is CASSWGDRETQYF. The CDR3, as DNA: TGCGCCAGCAGCTGGGGGGACCGGGAGACCCAGTACTTC. The full variable domain, in which reference TRBV5-1 and TRBJ2-5 provide the parts outside the CDR3, is KAGVTQTPRYLIKTRGQQVTLSCSPISGHRSVSWYQQTPGQGLQFLFEYFSETQRNKGNFPGRFSGRQFSNSRSEMNVSTLELGDSALYLCASSWGDRETQYFGPGTRLLVL.

This clone was counted once. The V and J genes are TRBV9 and TRBJ2-7; 10 bases align to TRBD1. Losses at the gene ends were 0 bases for V and 4 bases for J; bases not matched to a gene: 7. CDR1 is SGDLS and CDR2 is YYNGEE in the germline V gene. The CDR3 is made up of 16 amino acids. The CDR3 sequence is CASSVGAGQGMYEQYF. Written as DNA, the CDR3 is TGTGCCAGCAGCGTAGGAGCGGGACAGGGGATGTACGAGCAGTACTTC.

The chain joins TRBV11-2 to TRBJ1-4, with D perhaps matching TRBD1 (6 bases). Germline V gene data show CDR1 as SGHAT and CDR2 as FQNNGV. The length of the CDR3 is 15 residues. V lost 4 bases, J lost 0 bases, and 9 bases lay in between. The CDR3 region has the DNA TGTGCCAGCAGCTCACAGGGTGCAACTAATGAAAAACTGTTTTTT. Protein product: CASSSQGATNEKLFF.

The genes are TRBV6-5 and TRBJ1-5; D gene ambiguous. The germline V gene encodes CDR1 MNHEY and CDR2 SVGAGI. The CDR3 length is 15 residues. Trimming cost V 0 bases and J 2 bases, with 8 bases left between them. The CDR3 sequence: CASSYSGSGNQPQHF. The DNA of the CDR3 is TGTGCCAGCAGTTACTCTGGCAGTGGCAATCAGCCCCAGCATTTT.

This chain connects TRBV10-3 to TRBJ1-1; 8 bases line up with TRBD1. CDR3 size: 14 residues. The germline CDR1 and CDR2 sequences are ENHRY and SYGVKD. The V gene end was trimmed by 6 bases and the J gene end by 5 bases; junction bases not matched to a gene: 8. CDR3 DNA: TGTGCCATCAGACCGACAGGGGAAGGGACTGAAGCTTTCTTT. It specifies CAIRPTGEGTEAFF.

J is TRBJ1-4 and V is TRBV5-6, with 9 bases matching TRBD1. V was clipped by 4 bases and J by 0 bases; unmatched bases: 13. Germline lookup yields CDR1 SGHDT and CDR2 YYEEEE. The CDR3 runs to 19 residues. The CDR3 sequence is CASSLLYDRGTATNEKLFF. CDR3 sequence (DNA): TGTGCCAGCAGCCTCTTATATGACAGGGGGACGGCAACTAATGAAAAACTGTTTTTT.

The genes are TRBV5-1 and TRBJ1-3; weak D call: TRBD1 (5 bases). The CDR3 is made up of 15 amino acids. V was trimmed by 5 bases and J by 6 bases, leaving 18 bases between them. Looked up from germline, CDR1 is SGHRS and CDR2 is YFSETQ. For the CDR3, the DNA is TGCGCCAGCAGTCCCGACAGTTCTGCCGTAAACACCATATATTTT. Translation: CASSPDSSAVNTIYF.

The chain joins TRBV7-9 to TRBJ2-3; 8 bases fit TRBD1. Germline trimming cut 5 bases from V and 1 base from J; bases unmatched to any gene: 5. The germline gives CDR1 SEHNR, CDR2 FQNEAQ (reference sequence). The CDR3 covers 15 residues. The CDR3, as DNA: TGTGCCAGCAGCCAGAACAGGGGGGGCACAGATACGCAGTATTTT. Encoded protein: CASSQNRGGTDTQYF.

The chain links TRBV5-1 to TRBJ2-3, with TRBD2 matching 15 bases. The ends lost 0 bases at V and 7 bases at J; junction bases unmatched: 3. Germline loops: CDR1 SGHRS, CDR2 YFSETQ. This CDR3 is 16 amino acids long. The CDR3 region is CASSLAGTSGGHTQYF. CDR3 bases: TGCGCCAGCAGCTTGGCGGGGACTAGCGGGGGGCATACGCAGTATTTT.

This clone was seen only once. The CDR3 DNA is TGTGCCAGCAGCCCAGAACGCGGGCTTAATGAGCAGTTCTTC. It is translated as CASSPERGLNEQFF. This chain links TRBV6-5 with TRBJ2-1; D may be TRBD2 (5 bases). Germline V gene lookup returns CDR1 MNHEY and CDR2 SVGAGI. This CDR3 contains 14 residues. The V and J ends lost 6 bases and 7 bases respectively, with 16 bases between them.

The V and J genes are TRBV6-5 and TRBJ1-5; D may be TRBD1 (5 bases). Germline loops: CDR1 MNHEY, CDR2 SVGAGI. CDR3 length: 15 residues. V shed 3 bases and J shed 0 bases, with 9 bases lying between them. The CDR3: CASSYDSYSNQPQHF. The DNA of the CDR3 is TGTGCCAGCAGTTATGACAGCTATAGCAATCAGCCCCAGCATTTT.

The chain carries TRBV10-3 and TRBJ2-7; 7 nucleotides agree with TRBD2. Germline-derived CDR1 and CDR2 are ENHRY and SYGVKD. J lost 1 base, V lost 6 bases, and 9 bases had no gene match. The CDR3 sequence is 15 residues long. Here the CDR3 reads CAIRGGVEMSYEQYF. The CDR3, as DNA: TGTGCCATCAGGGGAGGGGTAGAAATGTCCTACGAGCAGTACTTC.

The J gene is TRBJ2-5, the V gene TRBV4-3, with 7 nucleotides matching TRBD2. The CDR3 has 21 residues. V lost 0 bases and J lost 1; bases outside the gene matches: 20. The germline V gene has CDR1 LGHNA and CDR2 YSLEER. The CDR3 DNA reads as TGCGCCAGCAGCCAAGATCGCCTCCGGCGATATAGCGGGTCTCCCCAAGAGACCCAGTACTTC. This sequence encodes CASSQDRLRRYSGSPQETQYF.

The chain employs TRBV28 and TRBJ2-7; D may be TRBD2 (5 bases). Trimming left V 1 base short and J 5 bases short, with 15 bases between. There are 15 residues in the CDR3. Germline V lookup: CDR1 MDHEN, CDR2 SYDVKM. The CDR3 here is CASSLYSRVNNEQYF. CDR3 sequence (DNA): TGTGCCAGCAGTTTATATTCGCGGGTTAACAACGAGCAGTACTTC.

As for this clone: Other DNA sequences from this sample encode an identical CDR3 as well. The CDR3, as DNA: TGTGCCAGCAGCTTTGGACAGGGGACTGGAAACACCATATATTTT. Translating it yields CASSFGQGTGNTIYF. The gene calls are TRBV7-9 and TRBJ1-3; 9 bases map to TRBD1. The V and J ends lost 3 bases and 2 bases, in that order; junction bases with no gene match: 2. The CDR3 extends over 15 amino acids. Germline loops: CDR1 SEHNR, CDR2 FQNEAQ (reference sequence). Supplemented by reference TRBV7-9 and TRBJ1-3, the full variable domain reads DTGVSQNPRHKITKRGQNVTFRCDPISEHNRLYWYRQTLGQGPEFLTYFQNEAQLEKSRLLSDRFSAERPKGSFSTLEIQRTEQGDSAMYLCASSFGQGTGNTIYFGEGSWLTVV.

The J gene is TRBJ2-3, the V gene TRBV10-3; maybe TRBD2 (5 bases). Per germline, CDR1 ENHRY and CDR2 SYGVKD. This CDR3 is built from 18 residues. The ends were cut back, 3 bases at V and 5 bases at J, with 24 bases in the middle. CDR3: CAISDSQGMPAGLDTQYF. The CDR3 coding sequence is TGTGCCATCAGTGATTCTCAAGGGATGCCGGCGGGTTTAGATACGCAGTATTTT.

The CDR3 region is CASSLVLQGPSDNNEKLFF. In nucleotides, the CDR3 is TGTGCCAGCAGCCTAGTTCTACAGGGCCCGAGCGACAATAATGAAAAACTGTTTTTT. The rearrangement uses TRBV11-2 and TRBJ1-4; D might be TRBD1 (6 bases). Trimming stripped 5 bases from V and 4 bases from J, with 26 bases between. There are 19 residues in the CDR3. Looked up from germline, CDR1 is SGHAT and CDR2 is FQNNGV.

This clone has just a few counts. The chain employs TRBV11-3 and TRBJ2-1, with D unresolved. This CDR3 contains 11 residues. Trimming removed 2 bases from V and 8 bases from J, with 4 bases in between. Germline CDR1 SGHNT, CDR2 YENEEA. The CDR3: CASSLRYEQFF. As DNA, the CDR3 is TGTGCCAGCAGCTTACGTTATGAGCAGTTCTTC. Full variable domain (missing parts from reference TRBV11-3 and TRBJ2-1): EAGVVQSPRYKIIEKKQPVAFWCNPISGHNTLYWYLQNLGQGPELLIRYENEEAVDDSQLPKDRFSAERLKGVDSTLKIQPAELGDSAVYLCASSLRYEQFFGPGTRLTVL.

J is TRBJ1-2 and V is TRBV28; TRBD1 agrees at 7 bases. Germline V gene lookup returns CDR1 MDHEN and CDR2 SYDVKM. The CDR3 spans 13 residues. V lost 2 bases to trimming and J lost 5 bases; unmatched junction nucleotides: 2. CDR3 in DNA: TGTGCCAGCAGTTTAAGACAGGGATATGGCTACACCTTC. Amino acid sequence: CASSLRQGYGYTF.

The chain has TRBV5-1 and TRBJ1-1; 10 bases align to TRBD1. CDR1 is SGHRS, CDR2 YFSETQ, per germline. This CDR3 has 15 residues. The ends lost 7 bases at V and 8 bases at J; junction bases unmatched: 14. The chain's CDR3 is CASSPPGQGIAEAFF. The DNA of the CDR3 is TGCGCCAGCTCCCCTCCGGGACAGGGGATTGCAGAAGCTTTCTTT. Combining the CDR3 with reference TRBV5-1 and TRBJ1-1 gives the whole variable domain KAGVTQTPRYLIKTRGQQVTLSCSPISGHRSVSWYQQTPGQGLQFLFEYFSETQRNKGNFPGRFSGRQFSNSRSEMNVSTLELGDSALYLCASSPPGQGIAEAFFGQGTRLTVV.